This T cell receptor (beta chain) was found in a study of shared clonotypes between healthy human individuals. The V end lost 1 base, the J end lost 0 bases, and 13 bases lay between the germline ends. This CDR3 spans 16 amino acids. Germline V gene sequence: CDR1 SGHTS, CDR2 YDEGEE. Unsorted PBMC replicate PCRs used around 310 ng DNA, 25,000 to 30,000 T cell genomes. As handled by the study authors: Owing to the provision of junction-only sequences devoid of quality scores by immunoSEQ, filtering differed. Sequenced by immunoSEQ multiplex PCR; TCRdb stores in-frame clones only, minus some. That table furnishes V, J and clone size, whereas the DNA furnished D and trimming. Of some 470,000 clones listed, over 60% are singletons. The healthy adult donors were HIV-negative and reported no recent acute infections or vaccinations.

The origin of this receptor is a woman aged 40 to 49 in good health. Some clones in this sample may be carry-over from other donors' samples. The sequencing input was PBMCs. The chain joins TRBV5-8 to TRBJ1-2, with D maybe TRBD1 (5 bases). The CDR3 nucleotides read TGTGCCAGCAGCTTGCGGTTGGGGGGAGCTAACTATGGCTACACCTTC. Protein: CASSLRLGGANYGYTF.